Sequencing of this T cell receptor (beta chain) was carried out in a study of blood T cell repertoires in COVID-19. Study-level information: COVID-19 samples from acute and convalescent phases originated in the United States, Italy and Spain. PBMCs, B-cell-depleted T cells, or T cells provided the cDNA or gDNA that made up the material.

This CDR3 spans 14 amino acids. V gave up 2 bases and J gave up 5 bases, with 15 bases separating them. The V gene's germline CDR1 is GTSNPN and CDR2 SVGIG (reference sequence). Per the original data handling: By means of reference gene primer amplification, nucleated cell counts were estimated. Measured with immunoSEQ multiplex PCR; TCRdb has only the in-frame clones, and not every one. V and J calls plus clone size are reproduced from that table; the DNA served to infer D and trimming. The sample has about 140,000 clones; roughly 80% are singletons. This clonotype was sampled from a man between 45 and 60 years old with acute or convalescent COVID-19. The sample taken for sequencing was peripheral blood. The chain links TRBV30 to TRBJ2-5; D may be TRBD1 (8 bases). Here the CDR3 DNA reads TGTGCCTGGAGTTGGCTACAGGGGGGGGAGACCCAGTACTTC. Translating it yields CAWSWLQGGETQYF.